This section outlines one T cell receptor beta chain sequence together with its context. Sequence at one end of the junction differs from germline and may be a read error. This sample was taken from a study of blood T cells in healthy people across ages. Study context: The capture of about one barcoded beta molecule per two T cells was achieved by template switching.

It was with a sample-barcoded 5' primer and a J-beta primer mix that a second PCR of roughly 7 to 12 cycles was run. TCRdb redid the calling of the 5' RACE reads with MiXCR, one entry per CDR3 protein. This sample has about 1.6 million distinct CDR3 sequences, with 34% found just once. The receptor's source is a woman aged 25 to 39 in good health. The sample consisted of blood.

In DNA form, the CDR3 reads TGTGCCAGCAGCCAAGCAGAGGTTAACTATGGCCACACCTTC. Its protein product is CASSQAEVNYGHTF. This sequence joins TRBV4-2 and TRBJ1-2; D is unclear. CDR3 size: 14 residues. Germline assignment: CDR1 LGHNA and CDR2 YNFKEQ.